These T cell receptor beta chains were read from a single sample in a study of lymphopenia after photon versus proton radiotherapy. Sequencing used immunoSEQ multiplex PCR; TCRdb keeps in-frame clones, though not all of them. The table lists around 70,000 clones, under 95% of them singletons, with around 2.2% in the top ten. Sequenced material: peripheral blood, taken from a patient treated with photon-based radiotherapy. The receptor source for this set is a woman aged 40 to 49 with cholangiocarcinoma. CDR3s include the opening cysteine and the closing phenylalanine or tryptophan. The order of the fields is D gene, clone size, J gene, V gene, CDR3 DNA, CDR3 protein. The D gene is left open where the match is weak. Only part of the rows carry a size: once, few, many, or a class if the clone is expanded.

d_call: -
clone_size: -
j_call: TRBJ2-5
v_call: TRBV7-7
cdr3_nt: TGTGCTAGCAGCTTAAGTCCAGGGTGGGGATCGTCGGGGGAGACCCAGTACTTC
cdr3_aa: CASSLSPGWGSSGETQYF

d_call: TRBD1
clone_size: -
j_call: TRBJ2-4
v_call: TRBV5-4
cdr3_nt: TGTGCCAGCAGCCCCGGACAGGGATTCAAAAACATTCAGTACTTC
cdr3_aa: CASSPGQGFKNIQYF

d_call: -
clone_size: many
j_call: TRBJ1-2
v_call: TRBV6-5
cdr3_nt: TGTGCCAGCAGTTCTAGCAGCTATGGCTACACCTTC
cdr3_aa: CASSSSSYGYTF

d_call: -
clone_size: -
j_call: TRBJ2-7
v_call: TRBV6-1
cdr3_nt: TGTGCCAGCAGTGTCCTAAGTTTACAGGGGGGGGAATCCGAGCAGTACTTC
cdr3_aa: CASSVLSLQGGESEQYF

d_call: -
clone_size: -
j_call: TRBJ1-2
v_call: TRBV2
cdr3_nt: TGTGCCAGCAGTGAAGCGCTTTGGACAGTCTATGGCTACACCTTC
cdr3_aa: CASSEALWTVYGYTF

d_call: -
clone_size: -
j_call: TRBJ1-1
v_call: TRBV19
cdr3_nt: TGTGCCAGTAGTATGGCGTTCGACACTCGAGCTTTCTTT
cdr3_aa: CASSMAFDTRAFF

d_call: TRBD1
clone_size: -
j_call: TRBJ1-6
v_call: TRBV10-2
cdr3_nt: TGCGCCAGCAGTGCCAGACAGGGGAATTCACCCCTCCACTTT
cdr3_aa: CASSARQGNSPLHF

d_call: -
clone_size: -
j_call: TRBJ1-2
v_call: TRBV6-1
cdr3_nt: TGTGCCAGCAGTGGACGACAGTCTCTGAACTATGGCTACACCTTC
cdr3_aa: CASSGRQSLNYGYTF

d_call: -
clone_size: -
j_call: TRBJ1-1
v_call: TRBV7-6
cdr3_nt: TGTGCCAGCAGCCAACGGGACTTGGGGTTCCCCAACACTGAAGCTTTCTTT
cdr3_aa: CASSQRDLGFPNTEAFF

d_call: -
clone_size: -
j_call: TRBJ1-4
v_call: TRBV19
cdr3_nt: TGTGCCAGTTCGAGGGGAACAGTCAATGAAAAACTGTTTTTT
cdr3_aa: CASSRGTVNEKLFF

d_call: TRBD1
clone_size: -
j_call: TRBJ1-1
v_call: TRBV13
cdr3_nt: TGTGCCAGCAGCTCTTACAGGGGGCCTAACACTGAAGCTTTCTTT
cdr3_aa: CASSSYRGPNTEAFF

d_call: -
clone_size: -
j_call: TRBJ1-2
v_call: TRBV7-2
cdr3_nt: TGTGCCAGCAGCTTAGAGGGGGAGCAAGGCTACACCTTC
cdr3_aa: CASSLEGEQGYTF

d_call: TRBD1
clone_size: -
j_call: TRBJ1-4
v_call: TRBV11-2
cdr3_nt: TGTGCCAGCAGCTTCGATGACAGGGGGAGTGAAAAACTGTTTTTT
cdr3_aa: CASSFDDRGSEKLFF

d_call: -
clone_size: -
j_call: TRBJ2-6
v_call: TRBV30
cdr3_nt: TGTGCCTGGAGTGTGGGGCCCTTATCTGGGGCCAACGTCCTGACTTTC
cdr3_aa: CAWSVGPLSGANVLTF

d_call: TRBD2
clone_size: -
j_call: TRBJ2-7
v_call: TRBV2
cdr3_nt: TGTGCCAGCAGTGAAGAAGCGGGGGGCTACGAGCAGTACTTC
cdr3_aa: CASSEEAGGYEQYF

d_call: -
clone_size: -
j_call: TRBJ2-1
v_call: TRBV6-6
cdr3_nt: TGTGCCAGCACCGAGGACGGCTGGTCCTACAATGAGCAGTTCTTC
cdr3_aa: CASTEDGWSYNEQFF

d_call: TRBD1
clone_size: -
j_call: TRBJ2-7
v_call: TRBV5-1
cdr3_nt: TGCGCCAGCAGCTCCGGGACAGGCTCCTACGAGCAGTACTTC
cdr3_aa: CASSSGTGSYEQYF

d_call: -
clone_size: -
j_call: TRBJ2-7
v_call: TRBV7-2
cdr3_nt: TGTGCCAGCAGCTTAGGCCATTCCTACGAGCAGTACTTC
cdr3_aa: CASSLGHSYEQYF

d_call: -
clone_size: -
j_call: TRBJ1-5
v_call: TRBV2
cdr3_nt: TGTGCCAGCACGGGGTATAGCAATCAGCCCCAGCATTTT
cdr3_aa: CASTGYSNQPQHF

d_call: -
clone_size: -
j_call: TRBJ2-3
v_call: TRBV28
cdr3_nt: TGTGCCAGCAGTCAATCCCTGGTCGGCACAGATACGCAGTATTTT
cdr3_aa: CASSQSLVGTDTQYF

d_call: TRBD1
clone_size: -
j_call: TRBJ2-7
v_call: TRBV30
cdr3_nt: TGTGCCGGCCGGGACAGGGCCTTCTCCGAGCAGTACTTC
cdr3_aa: CAGRDRAFSEQYF

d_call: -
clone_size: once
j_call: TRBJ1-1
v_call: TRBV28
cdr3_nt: TGTGCCAGCAGTCCCAACCTTGCGGAAGCTTTCTTT
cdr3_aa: CASSPNLAEAFF

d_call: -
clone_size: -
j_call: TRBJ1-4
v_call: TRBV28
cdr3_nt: TGTGCCAGCAGTACCCCCAAAGGGGGAACTAATGAAAAACTGTTTTTT
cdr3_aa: CASSTPKGGTNEKLFF

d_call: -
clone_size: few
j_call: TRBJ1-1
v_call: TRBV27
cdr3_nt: TGTGCCAGCAGTTGGGGGTTGCGGGCTTCCGAAGCTTTCTTT
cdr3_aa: CASSWGLRASEAFF

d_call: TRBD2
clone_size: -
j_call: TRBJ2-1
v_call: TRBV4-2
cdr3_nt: TGTGCCAGCAGCCAAGACAGCCTAGCGGGGTACAATGAGCAGTTCTTC
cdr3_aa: CASSQDSLAGYNEQFF

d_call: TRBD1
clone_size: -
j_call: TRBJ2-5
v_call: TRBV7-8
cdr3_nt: TGTGCCAGCAGCTTAGGTTCGGGACAGGGAAAAGAGACCCAGTACTTC
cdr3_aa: CASSLGSGQGKETQYF

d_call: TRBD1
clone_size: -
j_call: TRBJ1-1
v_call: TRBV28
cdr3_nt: TGTGCCAGCAGTTTCCGGCAGGGGGTAGCTTTCTTT
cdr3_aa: CASSFRQGVAFF

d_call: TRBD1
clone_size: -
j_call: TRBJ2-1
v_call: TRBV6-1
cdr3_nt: TGTGCCACCAGGGGGCTCTACAATGAGCAGTTCTTC
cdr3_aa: CATRGLYNEQFF

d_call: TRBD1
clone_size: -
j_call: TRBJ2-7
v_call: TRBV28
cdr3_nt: TGTGCCAGCAGTTTCGGGACAGGGGCCTTCGAGCAGTACTTC
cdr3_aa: CASSFGTGAFEQYF

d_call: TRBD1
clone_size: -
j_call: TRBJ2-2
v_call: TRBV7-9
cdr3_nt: TGTGCCAGCCCCCGCCCGGGACAGGGAGACCCGACCGGGGAGCTGTTTTTT
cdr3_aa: CASPRPGQGDPTGELFF

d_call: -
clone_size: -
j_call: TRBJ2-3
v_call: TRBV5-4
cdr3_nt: TGTGCCAGCAGCTTCGGTATGGGAAGCACAGATACGCAGTATTTT
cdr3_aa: CASSFGMGSTDTQYF

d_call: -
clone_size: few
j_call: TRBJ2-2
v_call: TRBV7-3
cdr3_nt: TGTGCCAGCAGCTCCGACGGGGAGCTGTTTTTT
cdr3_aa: CASSSDGELFF

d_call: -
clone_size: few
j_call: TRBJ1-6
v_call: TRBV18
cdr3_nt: TGTGCCAGCTCACCCGGGTTCGAGTCACCCCTCCACTTT
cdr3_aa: CASSPGFESPLHF